What follows are 32 T cell receptor beta chains derived from one specimen sequenced in a study of vaccination and CD4 T cells after COVID-19. Documented treatment: approximately 11-day PBMC culture with coronavirus spike peptide pools or control peptides (ViraFEST assay). Sequencing of cultured CD4+ T cell DNA used the Oncomine TCR Beta short-read assay. MiXCR, run by TCRdb on the PCR reads, gives a single entry per CDR3 protein. In the table there are around 8,600 distinct CDR3 sequences, 50% of which are singletons. Their cognate antigens are unknown. Sequenced input: CD4+ T cells from blood, cultured in vitro. The receptors were sampled from a human donor who had recovered from COVID-19.

This clonotype was observed a few times. The rearrangement joins TRBV6-2 or TRBV6-3 to TRBJ1-1, with D possibly matching TRBD1 (5 bases). The CDR3 length is 14 residues. Germline V gene data show CDR1 as MNHEY and CDR2 as SVGEGT. V lost 7 bases and J lost 4, with 16 bases in between. The CDR3 loop is CASIEQVAGTEAFF. The CDR3 DNA follows: TGTGCCAGCATTGAACAGGTCGCCGGCACTGAAGCTTTCTTT.

The J gene is TRBJ1-3, the V gene TRBV6-2 or TRBV6-3, with D possibly matching TRBD1 (5 bases). The V end was cut by 5 bases, the J end by 3 bases, with 8 bases between. The CDR3 contains 13 residues. Per the germline V gene, CDR1 is MNHEY and CDR2 is SVGEGT. CDR3 sequence reads: CASSPGRGNTIYF. The DNA for the CDR3 is TGTGCCAGCAGTCCGGGACGTGGAAACACCATATATTTT.

The chain carries TRBV18 and TRBJ2-3; the match to TRBD2 covers 8 bases. CDR3 length: 17 amino acids. Germline-derived CDR1 and CDR2 are KGHSH and LQKENI. The ends lost 2 bases at V and 1 base at J; junction bases unmatched: 8. CDR3: CASSPTLAGRGTDTQYF. The CDR3 bases are TGTGCCAGCTCACCAACCTTAGCGGGGCGGGGCACAGATACGCAGTATTTT.

The CDR3 DNA reads TGCGCCAGCAGCCAAGCAGGGGCGAATTCACCCCTCCACTTT. Amino acids: CASSQAGANSPLHF. V gene TRBV4-3 combines with J gene TRBJ1-6, with D tentatively TRBD1 (6 bases). The V end lost 1 base, the J end lost 7 bases, and 8 bases lay between the germline ends. Germline-derived CDR1 and CDR2 are LGHNA and YSLEER. CDR3 size: 14 residues.

The chain recombines TRBV30 with TRBJ1-2; TRBD1 aligns across 7 bases. The junction had 10 bases not matched to a gene; V was cut back by 2 bases and J by 10 bases. This CDR3 is built from 13 residues. From germline, CDR1 is GTSNPN and CDR2 SVGIG (reference sequence). The CDR3 sequence: CAWSSTGEQDYTF. The CDR3 coding sequence is TGTGCCTGGAGTTCAACAGGGGAACAGGACTACACCTTC.

This clonotype was found a few times. For the CDR3, the DNA is TGTGCCAGCAGGTTCGGGACTAGCGGATCATACGAGCAGTACTTC. It is translated as CASRFGTSGSYEQYF. J is TRBJ2-7 and V is TRBV6-1, with 11 bases identical to TRBD2. The length of the CDR3 is 15 residues. V lost 6 bases and J lost 4; bases outside the gene matches: 8. Per germline, CDR1 MNHNS and CDR2 SASEGT.

The chain is built from TRBV11-2 and TRBJ2-1; D perhaps matches TRBD1 (6 bases). The length of the CDR3 is 14 residues. Trimming cost V 4 bases and J 10 bases, with 17 bases left between them. Germline lookup yields CDR1 SGHAT and CDR2 FQNNGV. CDR3: CASSWGHAIGEQFF. DNA of the CDR3: TGTGCCAGCAGCTGGGGACACGCGATAGGCGAGCAGTTCTTC. The full variable domain, its missing parts supplied by reference TRBV11-2 and TRBJ2-1, is EAGVAQSPRYKIIEKRQSVAFWCNPISGHATLYWYQQILGQGPKLLIQFQNNGVVDDSQLPKDRFSAERLKGVDSTLKIQPAKLEDSAVYLCASSWGHAIGEQFFGPGTRLTVL.

The rearrangement joins TRBV7-8 to TRBJ1-5, with a weak D call TRBD1 (6 bases). V lost 1 base and J 0 bases, leaving 10 bases between the germline ends. Germline assignment: CDR1 SGHVS and CDR2 FQNEAQ. The CDR3 is 16 amino acids. The CDR3 here is CASSLGGALSNQPQHF. CDR3 in DNA: TGTGCCAGCAGCTTAGGGGGGGCCCTTAGCAATCAGCCCCAGCATTTT. Full variable domain (remainder filled in from reference TRBV7-8 and TRBJ1-5): GAGVSQSPRYKVAKRGQDVALRCDPISGHVSLFWYQQALGQGPEFLTYFQNEAQLDKSGLPSDRFFAERPEGSVSTLKIQRTQQEDSAVYLCASSLGGALSNQPQHFGDGTRLSIL.

The chain employs TRBV4-3 and TRBJ1-2; D unclear. Germline CDR1 reads LGHNA; CDR2 reads YSLEER. This CDR3 has 16 residues. The V end lost 4 bases, the J end lost 8 bases, and 23 bases lay between the germline ends. The CDR3 region is CASSPSDDRIGRGYTF. The CDR3 nucleotides read TGCGCCAGCAGCCCCTCGGACGATCGGATAGGACGGGGCTACACCTTC.

This clonotype was observed a handful of times. This sequence joins TRBV27 and TRBJ2-2; 9 nucleotides agree with TRBD2. V dropped 0 bases and J dropped 1; count of bases not matched to a gene: 3. CDR1 is MNHEY, CDR2 SMNVEV, per germline (reference sequence). The CDR3 length is 17 residues. CDR3 nucleotide sequence: TGTGCCAGCAGTTTATCTAGCGGGAGCGGGAACACCGGGGAGCTGTTTTTT. Its protein product is CASSLSSGSGNTGELFF.

The sample holds a few counts of this clonotype. The V and J genes are TRBV6-2 or TRBV6-3 and TRBJ1-2; the match to TRBD1 covers 10 bases. V shed 10 bases, J shed 6 bases, and the junction held 5 bases outside the gene matches. Looked up from germline, CDR1 is MNHEY and CDR2 is SVGEGT. The CDR3 contains 12 residues. The CDR3 nucleotides read TGTGCCACGTCGGGGACAGGGGATGGCTACACCTTC. Residues: CATSGTGDGYTF.

The chain recombines TRBV12-5 with TRBJ1-5; D is unresolved. CDR1 LGHNT and CDR2 FRNRAP come from the germline V gene. The CDR3 has 18 residues. Trimming cost V 3 bases and J 5 bases, with 23 bases left between them. The CDR3 protein is CASGFATSGSTSHQPQHF. The CDR3 DNA reads as TGTGCTAGTGGTTTCGCCACTTCCGGGAGCACCTCCCATCAGCCCCAGCATTTT.

V is TRBV11-3 and J is TRBJ2-5; no clear D. The CDR3 extends over 11 amino acids. Trimming shortened V by 2 bases and J by 5 bases, and 3 bases separated the two germline ends. CDR1 and CDR2 (germline): SGHNT, YENEEA. The CDR3 nucleotides are TGTGCCAGCAGCTTATCGGAGACCCAGTACTTC. It specifies CASSLSETQYF.

This clonotype was counted between two and nine times. The chain has TRBV12-3 or TRBV12-4 and TRBJ1-1, with 8 positions matching TRBD1. V gave up 3 bases and J gave up 7 bases; unmatched junction bases: 4. This CDR3 contains 13 residues. The CDR3 is CASSFQGAGEAFF. The CDR3 nucleotides are TGTGCCAGCAGTTTTCAGGGGGCGGGTGAAGCTTTCTTT.

The chain has TRBV6-2 or TRBV6-3 and TRBJ1-1; D is uncertain. The CDR3 sequence is 13 residues long. CDR1 MNHEY and CDR2 SVGEGT come from the germline V gene. Trimming removed 5 bases at V and 4 bases at J, with 11 bases between. The CDR3 region is CASSEKGPTEAFF. The CDR3, as DNA: TGTGCCAGCAGTGAAAAAGGGCCCACTGAAGCTTTCTTT.

The chain uses TRBV27 and TRBJ2-2, with D maybe TRBD2 (5 bases). The germline V gene has CDR1 MNHEY and CDR2 SMNVEV (reference sequence). The CDR3 runs to 15 residues. Deletions cut 6 bases from V and 4 bases from J, with 15 bases between. This CDR3 reads CASRPQLGFTGELFF. The CDR3 nucleotides are TGTGCCAGCAGGCCCCAACTAGGGTTCACCGGGGAGCTGTTTTTT.

J is TRBJ2-4 and V is TRBV6-2 or TRBV6-3; the match to TRBD2 covers 7 bases. The CDR3 is 15 amino acids. Trimming at V came to 5 bases and at J to 2 bases, leaving 6 bases not matched to a gene. Germline CDR1 MNHEY, CDR2 SVGEGT. The CDR3 is CASSPIAGTKNIQYF. For the CDR3, the DNA is TGTGCCAGCAGTCCTATAGCGGGCACCAAAAACATTCAGTACTTC.

Sample share makes this clonotype medium-sized (0.01 to 0.1%). The J gene is TRBJ2-1, the V gene TRBV24-1; no firm D call. The V end lost 7 bases, the J end lost 6 bases, and 12 bases lay between the germline ends. CDR1 is KGHDR, CDR2 SFDVKD, per germline. This CDR3 has 13 residues. The CDR3, as DNA: TGTGCCACCAGGTCGAAAATCTCCAATGAGCAGTTCTTC. It yields the protein CATRSKISNEQFF.

This clonotype was seen only a few times. DNA for the CDR3: TGTGCCACCAGTGATCCCCTAGCGGGAGGAAACAATGAGCAGTTCTTC. Translation: CATSDPLAGGNNEQFF. The rearrangement uses TRBV24-1 and TRBJ2-1, with 11 positions matching TRBD2. J gave up 5 bases and V 3 bases, and 5 bases lay outside the gene matches. The CDR3 extends over 16 amino acids. Per germline, CDR1 KGHDR and CDR2 SFDVKD.

This clonotype has a handful of counts. This sequence joins TRBV15 and TRBJ2-5, with D possibly being TRBD2 (6 bases). Trimming took off 1 base at V and 6 bases at J, with 15 bases between the two ends. CDR3 size: 15 residues. Germline CDR1 is LNHNV and CDR2 is YYDKDF (reference sequence). CDR3 DNA: TGTGCCACCAGCAGAGGGGGCGGGACCGGGAAGACCCAGTACTTC. The encoded protein is CATSRGGGTGKTQYF.

The J gene is TRBJ2-2, the V gene TRBV7-8, with D uncertain. The V end lost 3 bases, the J end lost 5 bases, and 7 bases lay between the germline ends. Germline V lookup: CDR1 SGHVS, CDR2 FQNEAQ. CDR3 length: 13 residues. CDR3 coding DNA: TGTGCCAGCAGCTTCGATGGTACCGGGGAGCTGTTTTTT. It translates to CASSFDGTGELFF.

V and J are TRBV6-5 and TRBJ1-3; 10 bases map to TRBD1. The CDR3 extends over 16 amino acids. The germline V gene encodes CDR1 MNHEY and CDR2 SVGAGI. Unmatched junction bases numbered 0, after V lost 1 base and J lost 0 bases. CDR3 sequence (DNA): TGTGCCAGCAGTTACTGGACAGGGGGCTCTGGAAACACCATATATTTT. Residues: CASSYWTGGSGNTIYF.

This chain connects TRBV30 to TRBJ2-3; D possibly uses TRBD1 or TRBD2 (5 bases each). CDR1 GTSNPN and CDR2 SVGIG come from the germline V gene (reference sequence). CDR3 length: 20 residues. The V end was cut by 0 bases, the J end by 1 base, with 26 bases between. The CDR3 sequence is CAWSVLVVEGTELGTDTQYF. CDR3 nucleotide sequence: TGTGCCTGGAGTGTATTAGTAGTTGAAGGGACCGAACTTGGCACAGATACGCAGTATTTT.

This chain joins TRBV30 and TRBJ1-5; perhaps TRBD1 as D (5 bases). Germline V gives CDR1 GTSNPN, CDR2 SVGIG (reference sequence). The CDR3 is 12 amino acids. Trimming stripped 8 bases from V and 4 bases from J, with 12 bases between. In DNA, the CDR3 is TGTGCCGCAGACAGCCGGAATCAGCCCCAGCATTTT. Translating it yields CAADSRNQPQHF.

The chain has TRBV5-1 and TRBJ2-7; 7 nucleotides align to TRBD1. Germline V gives CDR1 SGHRS, CDR2 YFSETQ. This CDR3 contains 15 residues. Trimming at V came to 4 bases and at J to 0 bases, leaving 7 bases not matched to a gene. CDR3 sequence: CASSMTGTASYEQYF. CDR3 coding DNA: TGCGCCAGCAGCATGACCGGGACAGCCTCCTACGAGCAGTACTTC.

The chain carries TRBV20-1 and TRBJ2-3; 9 positions agree with TRBD2. Germline CDR1 DFQATT, CDR2 SNEGSKA (reference sequence). The CDR3 is made up of 15 amino acids. J lost 2 bases, V lost 5 bases, and 8 bases had no gene match. In DNA form, the CDR3 reads TGCAGTGCTTTCCTGACTAGCGGCTTCACAGATACGCAGTATTTT. Residues: CSAFLTSGFTDTQYF.

The chain recombines TRBV2 with TRBJ2-2; 9 nucleotides line up with TRBD2. Germline loops: CDR1 SNHLY, CDR2 FYNNEI. After removal of 6 bases from V and 5 bases from J, the junction contained 4 bases not matched to a gene. The length of the CDR3 is 14 residues. CDR3 bases: TGTGCCAGCAGGACTAGCGGTTTGACCGGGGAGCTGTTTTTT. It translates to CASRTSGLTGELFF.

This chain joins TRBV20-1 and TRBJ1-4, with D unclear. Trimming cost V 5 bases and J 2 bases, with 18 bases left between them. This CDR3 has 16 amino acids. CDR1 and CDR2 from the germline V gene are DFQATT and SNEGSKA (reference sequence). The CDR3 bases are TGCAGTGCTCGCCGATTCCGAGGGTCGACTAATGAAAAACTGTTTTTT. Translating gives CSARRFRGSTNEKLFF.

The genes are TRBV30 and TRBJ2-5; 10 positions match TRBD2. The CDR3 consists of 14 residues. Germline V gene lookup returns CDR1 GTSNPN and CDR2 SVGIG (reference sequence). With 4 bases clipped from V and 5 bases from J, the junction kept 7 bases outside the gene matches. In DNA, the CDR3 is TGTGCCTGGAATCAGCGGGAGGGCCGGGAGACCCAGTACTTC. This gives the protein CAWNQREGRETQYF.

This clonotype turned up a few times. The germline gene is not matched at one end of the junction; a read error may be the cause. CDR3 in amino acids: CASSLAGQGLTEAFF. The CDR3 DNA follows: TGTGCCAGCAGCCTAGCCGGACAGGGACTCACTGAAGCTTTCTTT. V and J are TRBV7-2 and TRBJ1-1; 8 bases agree with TRBD1. Per germline, CDR1 SGHTA and CDR2 FQGNSA. The CDR3 covers 15 residues. The full variable domain, rest sourced from reference TRBV7-2 and TRBJ1-1, is GAGVSQSPSNKVTEKGKDVELRCDPISGHTALYWYRQSLGQGLEFLIYFQGNSAPDKSGLPSDRFSAERTGGSVSTLTIQRTQQEDSAVYLCASSLAGQGLTEAFFGQGTRLTVV.

This chain connects TRBV7-9 to TRBJ1-1; D gene uncertain. Trimming shortened V by 6 bases and J by 12 bases, and 14 bases separated the two germline ends. Germline values: CDR1 SEHNR, CDR2 FQNEAQ (reference sequence). CDR3 length equals 11 residues. CDR3 DNA sequence: TGTGCCAGCAGTTTTGGTGCTAGTACTTTCTTT. Its protein product is CASSFGASTFF.

V and J are TRBV11-3 and TRBJ2-5, with a possible D match to TRBD2 (5 bases). With 1 base removed from V and 0 bases from J, the gap between germline ends came to 18 bases. From germline, CDR1 is SGHNT and CDR2 YENEEA. CDR3 length: 18 amino acids. CDR3 region: CASSLAEWGASNQETQYF. CDR3 coding DNA: TGTGCCAGCAGCTTAGCCGAATGGGGAGCTAGTAACCAAGAGACCCAGTACTTC.